One sample yielded the 22 T cell receptor beta chains listed below, sequenced in a study of shared clonotypes between healthy human individuals. This table comes from immunoSEQ multiplex PCR, and its TCRdb copy is limited to in-frame clones, with some not included. The sample lists 1.5 million to 2.5 million clones, about 95% occurring once. Positive CCR7 selection of CD45RO-negative cells yielded the naive CD8 cells, and terminally differentiated effector memory CD45RA+ cells were excluded. Input material: naive CD8+ T cells sorted from blood. These receptors all come from a young man in good health.

The chain couples TRBV27 to TRBJ2-1; TRBD2 agrees at 12 bases. V gave up 1 base and J gave up 2 bases; unmatched junction bases: 6. Germline V gene data show CDR1 as MNHEY and CDR2 as SMNVEV (reference sequence). The CDR3 runs 18 residues. DNA for the CDR3: TGTGCCAGCAGTTTATTGGGAACTAGCGGGGGGACCTACAATGAGCAGTTCTTC. Its translation: CASSLLGTSGGTYNEQFF.

The chain combines TRBV11-2 with TRBJ2-7, with no clear D. CDR1 is SGHAT and CDR2 is FQNNGV in the germline V gene. CDR3 size: 14 residues. V lost 3 bases, J lost 2 bases, and 11 bases lay in between. CDR3: CASSLSSVAYEQYF. The CDR3 DNA reads TGTGCCAGCAGCTTGTCGAGCGTAGCCTACGAGCAGTACTTC.

V is TRBV5-4 and J is TRBJ2-5; 7 bases map to TRBD1. In germline, CDR1 is SGHNT, CDR2 YYREEE (reference sequence). V gave up 3 bases and J gave up 2 bases; unmatched junction bases: 10. The CDR3 spans 16 residues. This CDR3 is CASSYERTGEQETQYF. The CDR3 DNA reads as TGTGCCAGCAGCTACGAGAGGACAGGTGAACAAGAGACCCAGTACTTC.

This chain joins TRBV4-2 and TRBJ2-7, with 11 positions matching TRBD2. Trimming removed 0 bases from V and 3 bases from J; junction bases left unmatched: 7. This CDR3 has 17 amino acids. CDR1 and CDR2 from the germline V gene are LGHNA and YNFKEQ. The CDR3 region has the DNA TGTGCCAGCAGCCAAGAAACCGGGACTAGCGGAATCTACGAGCAGTACTTC. It translates to CASSQETGTSGIYEQYF.

The chain recombines TRBV10-2 with TRBJ2-7; D is unresolved. Trimming cost V 2 bases and J 2 bases, with 13 bases left between them. The CDR3 spans 15 residues. Per the germline V gene, CDR1 is WSHSY and CDR2 is SAAADI. The CDR3 bases are TGCGCCAGCAGTGAGGGCCCCCCTCTAACCTACGAGCAGTACTTC. Residues: CASSEGPPLTYEQYF.

The CDR3 DNA follows: TGCGCCAGCAGCCAGGGGACAGGGGGCAGCAACTATGGCTACACCTTC. Translated: CASSQGTGGSNYGYTF. The chain joins TRBV4-1 to TRBJ1-2; 12 bases line up with TRBD1. Germline V gene lookup returns CDR1 MGHRA and CDR2 YSYEKL. CDR3 size: 16 residues. Trimming took 3 bases from V and 2 from J; bases not matched to a gene: 4.

The chain uses TRBV2 and TRBJ2-7; a weak D match, TRBD1 (6 bases). The CDR3 spans 14 residues. The ends were cut back, 7 bases at V and 1 base at J, with 14 bases in the middle. Germline CDR1 SNHLY, CDR2 FYNNEI. CDR3 coding DNA: TGTGCCAGCACGGACAGCCTCGAATCCTACGAGCAGTACTTC. Its translation: CASTDSLESYEQYF.

This sequence joins TRBV5-1 and TRBJ1-1; 11 bases are a match to TRBD1. The CDR3 length is 15 residues. V lost 4 bases, J lost 3 bases, and 5 bases stayed unmatched. Germline loops: CDR1 SGHRS, CDR2 YFSETQ. CDR3 amino acids: CASSNWGQGDTEAFF. The CDR3 DNA is TGCGCCAGCAGCAACTGGGGACAGGGGGACACTGAAGCTTTCTTT.

The count of this clone is one. The rearrangement links TRBV4-1 to TRBJ1-1; D is ambiguous. V lost 1 base and J lost 0, with 9 bases in between. CDR3 size: 15 residues. The germline V gene has CDR1 MGHRA and CDR2 YSYEKL. CDR3 DNA: TGCGCCAGCAGCCAAGTGAACAGCTTGAACACTGAAGCTTTCTTT. Amino acid sequence: CASSQVNSLNTEAFF.

The chain joins TRBV5-6 to TRBJ2-1; 9 nucleotides align to TRBD2. CDR3 length: 14 amino acids. V gave up 2 bases and J gave up 8 bases; unmatched junction bases: 5. Per the germline V gene, CDR1 is SGHDT and CDR2 is YYEEEE. Here the CDR3 reads CASSFGTSHHEQFF. The CDR3 DNA sequence: TGTGCCAGCAGCTTTGGGACTAGCCACCATGAGCAGTTCTTC.

As regards this clone: Other DNA sequences within the sample encode an identical CDR3. J is TRBJ2-1 and V is TRBV9; D gene ambiguous. The CDR3 has 15 amino acids. The germline V gene encodes CDR1 SGDLS and CDR2 YYNGEE. V shed 0 bases and J shed 0 bases, with 7 bases lying between them. The CDR3: CASSVGSLSYNEQFF. Here the CDR3 DNA reads TGTGCCAGCAGCGTAGGGTCTCTCTCCTACAATGAGCAGTTCTTC.

This chain links TRBV2 with TRBJ2-7, with 7 bases that match TRBD2. V was clipped by 8 bases and J by 2 bases; unmatched bases: 6. The CDR3 length is 13 residues. Looked up from germline, CDR1 is SNHLY and CDR2 is FYNNEI. In DNA, the CDR3 is TGTGCCAGCTTGACTAGCAGCCCCTACGAGCAGTACTTC. It translates to CASLTSSPYEQYF.

The CDR3 coding sequence is TGTGCCAGCAGCCTAGGCGGACAGGGGGGGGTCAACACTGAAGCTTTCTTT. Translation: CASSLGGQGGVNTEAFF. The chain uses TRBV7-8 and TRBJ1-1, with TRBD1 matching over 10 bases. Germline V gives CDR1 SGHVS, CDR2 FQNEAQ. This CDR3 has 17 amino acids. V lost 5 bases, J lost 2 bases, and 11 bases stayed unmatched.

The CDR3 DNA sequence: TGTGCCAGTAGACTGATCTACGAGCAGTACTTC. This sequence encodes CASRLIYEQYF. The V and J genes are TRBV19 and TRBJ2-7, with no clear D. V was clipped by 6 bases and J by 3 bases, with 6 bases between them. Germline V gene lookup returns CDR1 LNHDA and CDR2 SQIVND (reference sequence). The CDR3 length is 11 residues. The full variable domain, with the rest looked up from reference TRBV19 and TRBJ2-7, is DGGITQSPKYLFRKEGQNVTLSCEQNLNHDAMYWYRQDPGQGLRLIYYSQIVNDFQKGDIAEGYSVSREKKESFPLTVTSAQKNPTAFYLCASRLIYEQYFGPGTRLTVT.

Worth noting for this clone: Other DNA sequences in the sample encode the same CDR3. The chain couples TRBV19 to TRBJ2-7; D not resolved. CDR3 length: 13 amino acids. The germline V and J ends were trimmed by 2 bases and 3 bases, with 8 bases remaining between them. CDR1 LNHDA and CDR2 SQIVND come from the germline V gene (reference sequence). The DNA of the CDR3 is TGTGCCAGTAGTATAAGGCCTCTCTACGAGCAGTACTTC. Amino acids: CASSIRPLYEQYF.

This chain uses TRBV2 with TRBJ1-4; D is possibly TRBD1 (6 bases). This CDR3 is 14 amino acids long. The germline V gene encodes CDR1 SNHLY and CDR2 FYNNEI. With 5 bases removed from V and 6 bases from J, the gap between germline ends came to 13 bases. The CDR3 nucleotides read TGTGCCAGCAGTAAGGGGGAATCGGATGAAAAACTGTTTTTT. This gives the protein CASSKGESDEKLFF.

The CDR3 is CASSIAGSSDGYTF. As DNA, the CDR3 is TGTGCCAGTAGTATAGCCGGTTCATCGGATGGCTACACCTTC. The chain is built from TRBV19 and TRBJ1-2; unclear D gene. Germline V CDR1 and CDR2: LNHDA, SQIVND (reference sequence). Trimming shortened V by 1 base and J by 6 bases, and 12 bases separated the two germline ends. The CDR3 spans 14 residues.

V is TRBV6-1 and J is TRBJ2-3; TRBD2 is a possible D gene (7 bases). V was clipped by 3 bases and J by 4 bases, with 11 bases between them. Germline CDR1 is MNHNS and CDR2 is SASEGT. The CDR3 contains 14 residues. The CDR3 DNA reads as TGTGCCAGCAGTGATAGGGGGGGTCCAGATACGCAGTATTTT. Translating gives CASSDRGGPDTQYF.

This chain links TRBV7-9 with TRBJ2-7; the D is unclear. This CDR3 spans 14 amino acids. The ends were cut back, 5 bases at V and 4 bases at J, with 15 bases in the middle. CDR1 and CDR2 from the germline V gene are SEHNR and FQNEAQ (reference sequence). CDR3 in amino acids: CASSGERTSYEQYF. The CDR3 DNA reads as TGTGCCAGCAGCGGCGAACGAACTTCTTACGAGCAGTACTTC. Drawing the rest from reference TRBV7-9 and TRBJ2-7, the complete variable domain is DTGVSQNPRHKITKRGQNVTFRCDPISEHNRLYWYRQTLGQGPEFLTYFQNEAQLEKSRLLSDRFSAERPKGSFSTLEIQRTEQGDSAMYLCASSGERTSYEQYFGPGTRLTVT.

This clone was detected only once. This may be a read error, as it is one base from a much larger clone. Other DNA sequences from this sample encode an identical CDR3 as well. The chain combines TRBV30 with TRBJ1-1; no firm D call. Germline values: CDR1 GTSNPN, CDR2 SVGIG (reference sequence). The CDR3 extends over 12 amino acids. Between the trimmed V and J ends, which lost 0 bases and 2 bases, there was a span of 4 bases. The CDR3 region has the DNA TGTGCCTGGAGTGTAGGAAACACTGAAGCTTTCTTT. It yields the protein CAWSVGNTEAFF.

The J gene is TRBJ2-7, the V gene TRBV28, with D perhaps matching TRBD1 (6 bases). CDR3 length equals 15 residues. Germline V gene data show CDR1 as MDHEN and CDR2 as SYDVKM. Trimming left V 5 bases short and J 4 bases short, with 18 bases between. The chain's CDR3 is CASSPLVGARYEQYF. For the CDR3, the DNA is TGTGCCAGCAGTCCCTTGGTGGGGGCGCGGTACGAGCAGTACTTC.

The count of this clone is one. The V gene is TRBV2, the J gene TRBJ1-4; D call uncertain. Trimming stripped 6 bases from V and 3 bases from J, with 14 bases between. Per germline, CDR1 SNHLY and CDR2 FYNNEI. The CDR3 is 15 amino acids. CDR3 DNA sequence: TGTGCCAGCAGACACGGTAGTCAGGCTAATGAAAAACTGTTTTTT. This encodes CASRHGSQANEKLFF.